This T cell receptor beta chain was retrieved from a study of regulatory T cells in long-lasting Graves disease. The authors built TCR beta libraries using iRepertoire HTBI primers and Arm-PCR of CDR3 regions. TCRdb re-analysed the multiplex PCR reads in MiXCR, keeping a single row per CDR3 protein. The data contain 300,000 to 500,000 distinct CDR3 sequences, 20% to 25% of them singletons. Noted time point: persistent/refractory GD, antithyroid drugs over 5 years with positive TRAb. Extracted PBMC RNA gave rise to the TCR library. The CDR3 runs to 12 residues. V lost 0 bases and J lost 7, with 7 bases in between. CDR1 is MNHEY, CDR2 SMNVEV, per germline (reference sequence). This clonotype has a count of ten or more.

This TCR was sampled from a female donor with Graves disease. V and J are TRBV27 and TRBJ2-7; possible D gene TRBD1, 5 bases. Sequenced here: peripheral blood mononuclear cells (PBMCs), sampled when the disease was refractory, from a patient treated with antithyroid drugs. The CDR3 spells CASSLSGDEQYF. The DNA for the CDR3 is TGTGCCAGCAGTTTATCAGGGGATGAGCAGTACTTC.